This T cell receptor beta chain was sequenced for a study of a mutant IDH1 vaccine in newly diagnosed glioma. Assay: immunoSEQ multiplex PCR; the TCRdb copy retains only in-frame clones and omits some. In the table there are just over 65,000 clones, about four fifths of which are singletons. Sample time point: week 35, safety follow-up. The investigators gave 300 ug of mutant IDH1 20-mer peptide in each vaccine dose, together with topical imiquimod. With respect to this clone: What it recognizes is unknown.

Germline V gene lookup returns CDR1 SGHTA and CDR2 FQGTGA. With V trimmed by 4 bases and J by 5 bases, 4 bases remained unmatched. This CDR3 comprises 13 residues. The chain carries TRBV7-3 and TRBJ2-5, with 7 bases fitting TRBD2. The sequence was collected from a man between 18 and 29 years old with glioma. The input for sequencing was PBMCs, taken from a glioma patient whose treatment included an IDH1 peptide vaccine. In DNA, the CDR3 is TGTGCCAGCAGCTCGACTAGCTTTGAGACCCAGTACTTC. Residues: CASSSTSFETQYF.